The T cell receptor beta chain under discussion was sequenced for a study of cytomegalovirus exposure and HLA in healthy donors. V lost 3 bases and J lost 2, with 7 bases in between. Germline CDR1 SNHLY, CDR2 FYNNEI. This CDR3 contains 13 residues. PCR employed 60 Vbeta and 13 Jbeta primers. Profiling relied on immunoSEQ multiplex PCR, and the TCRdb table lists in-frame clones only, not all of them. The sample contains some 65,000 clones, about 70% of which appear only once. This receptor was identified in a woman aged 25 to 45 in good health and CMV-seronegative. The sequenced sample consisted of PBMCs. The chain joins TRBV2 to TRBJ1-1; D is uncertain. CDR3 sequence: CASSEESNTEAFF. CDR3 nucleotides: TGTGCCAGCAGTGAGGAGAGTAACACTGAAGCTTTCTTT.